A selection of T cell receptor beta chains follows, all from one sample in a study of blood T cell repertoires in COVID-19. The repertoire was sequenced with immunoSEQ multiplex PCR; TCRdb's copy has only in-frame clones and lacks some. The sample shows about 200,000 clones, 86% of them seen only once. The sequencing input was PBMCs or T cells enriched from blood (not recorded which). These receptors were taken from a man aged 35-49 years with acute COVID-19. Each CDR3 is given with its conserved first and last residue. D genes are given only for firm matches. Expanded clones are given a class, and other clones once, few, many or no size at all.

clone size,V gene,D gene,J gene,CDR3 protein,CDR3 DNA
few,TRBV4-3,.,TRBJ2-3,CASSQHVHTDTQYF,TGCGCCAGCAGCCAACATGTCCACACAGATACGCAGTATTTT
few,TRBV14,.,TRBJ1-2,CASSQGGQLGYGYTF,TGTGCCAGCAGCCAAGGAGGCCAACTTGGCTATGGCTACACCTTC
.,TRBV27,TRBD2,TRBJ2-7,CAAGTRREQYF,TGTGCCGCGGGGACTAGACGCGAGCAGTACTTC
.,TRBV2,.,TRBJ1-6,CASSERTAESPLHF,TGTGCCAGCAGTGAACGGACTGCGGAATCACCCCTCCACTTT
.,TRBV4-3,.,TRBJ1-5,CASSQATNQPQHF,TGCGCCAGCAGCCAGGCGACAAATCAGCCCCAGCATTTT
.,TRBV11-2,.,TRBJ1-5,CASSFGPGGKSQPQHF,TGTGCCAGCAGCTTCGGACCGGGGGGGAAGAGTCAGCCCCAGCATTTT
.,TRBV6-5,.,TRBJ2-1,CAGRKSGEQFF,TGTGCCGGTAGAAAGTCAGGGGAGCAGTTCTTC
.,TRBV6-5,TRBD2,TRBJ2-7,CATYGLAGYEQYF,TGTGCCACCTACGGACTAGCGGGCTACGAGCAGTACTTC
.,TRBV29-1,.,TRBJ1-2,CSVERGSYGYTF,TGCAGCGTTGAAAGGGGCAGCTATGGCTACACCTTC
.,TRBV19,.,TRBJ2-3,CASSRGEVGTDTQYF,TGTGCCAGTAGCAGGGGGGAGGTGGGCACAGATACGCAGTATTTT
.,TRBV2,.,TRBJ1-1,CASSVRGGGTEAFF,TGTGCCAGCAGTGTCCGGGGGGGCGGCACTGAAGCTTTCTTT
.,TRBV4-3,.,TRBJ1-2,CASSLAGDYGYTF,TGCGCCAGCAGCCTAGCGGGGGACTATGGCTACACCTTC
few,TRBV5-4,TRBD2,TRBJ2-7,CASSPGGPLYEQYF,TGTGCCAGCAGCCCGGGGGGACCACTATACGAGCAGTACTTC
once,TRBV28,.,TRBJ1-2,CASSLTGRTYGYTF,TGTGCCAGCAGTTTAACAGGACGGACCTATGGCTACACCTTC
.,TRBV19,TRBD2,TRBJ2-3,CASRGTSGDTQYF,TGTGCCAGTAGAGGGACTAGCGGAGATACGCAGTATTTT
.,TRBV7-9,.,TRBJ1-2,CASSDDSRRGYTF,TGTGCCAGCAGCGACGACAGTCGCCGGGGCTACACCTTC
.,TRBV6-5,TRBD1,TRBJ2-7,CASSSGQGGYEQYF,TGTGCCAGCAGTTCGGGACAGGGGGGGTACGAGCAGTACTTC
.,TRBV30,.,TRBJ2-7,CAWGRSFEQYF,TGTGCCTGGGGACGTTCGTTTGAGCAGTACTTC
.,TRBV4-1,TRBD1,TRBJ1-6,CASSQEGTGYNSPLHF,TGCGCCAGCAGCCAAGAAGGGACAGGGTATAATTCACCCCTCCACTTT
.,TRBV6-5,TRBD1,TRBJ1-5,CASGTGSNQPQHF,TGTGCCAGTGGGACAGGGAGCAATCAGCCCCAGCATTTT
.,TRBV9,TRBD2,TRBJ2-1,CASSEGLAGNEQFF,TGTGCCAGCAGCGAGGGACTAGCGGGCAATGAGCAGTTCTTC
.,TRBV5-8,TRBD1,TRBJ1-3,CASSGGQGVGTIYF,TGTGCCAGCAGCGGAGGACAGGGTGTCGGAACCATATATTTT
.,TRBV7-2,.,TRBJ2-7,CASSLRVGGADEQYF,TGTGCCAGCAGCTTAAGAGTCGGCGGGGCGGACGAGCAGTACTTC
.,TRBV14,.,TRBJ2-1,CASSPPGATPVYEQFF,TGTGCCAGCAGCCCCCCGGGAGCTACCCCAGTTTATGAGCAGTTCTTC
.,TRBV11-2,.,TRBJ1-6,CASSLGTEGVSPLHF,TGTGCCAGCAGCTTAGGCACAGAGGGCGTTTCACCCCTCCACTTT
.,TRBV5-1,.,TRBJ1-1,CASSLSQISEAFF,TGCGCCAGCAGCTTGTCGCAGATCTCCGAAGCTTTCTTT
.,TRBV7-9,.,TRBJ2-7,CASMVVGRGHEQYF,TGTGCCAGCATGGTGGTTGGACGAGGGCACGAGCAGTACTTC
.,TRBV5-1,TRBD2,TRBJ2-3,CASSQGASGSRADTQYF,TGCGCCAGCAGCCAGGGTGCTAGCGGGAGTAGAGCAGATACGCAGTATTTT
.,TRBV6-5,.,TRBJ1-1,CASRLLRTEAFF,TGTGCCAGCAGATTACTAAGAACGGAAGCTTTCTTT
.,TRBV3-1/TRBV3-2,.,TRBJ2-6,CASSEEESHSGANVLTF,TGTGCCAGCAGCGAGGAAGAGTCGCACTCTGGGGCCAACGTCCTGACTTTC
.,TRBV29-1,TRBD1,TRBJ2-1,CSVEGSRGHNEQFF,TGCAGCGTTGAAGGTTCAAGGGGGCACAATGAGCAGTTCTTC
.,TRBV29-1,TRBD2,TRBJ2-7,CSVEVAGRLSYEQYF,TGCAGCGTTGAGGTAGCGGGAAGACTCTCCTACGAGCAGTACTTC
once,TRBV5-1,.,TRBJ2-1,CASSLRRTDLDEQFF,TGCGCCAGCAGCTTGCGAAGGACGGACTTAGATGAGCAGTTCTTC
.,TRBV28,.,TRBJ1-2,CASSSHPGDYGYTF,TGTGCCAGCAGTTCGCACCCTGGAGACTATGGCTACACCTTC
.,TRBV5-1,.,TRBJ1-6,CASSPRPDGDSPLHF,TGCGCCAGCAGCCCGAGACCCGACGGAGATTCACCCCTCCACTTT
.,TRBV19,TRBD2,TRBJ2-1,CATTNPTSGAYNEQFF,TGTGCCACCACTAACCCGACTAGCGGGGCCTACAATGAGCAGTTCTTC
few,TRBV3-1/TRBV3-2,.,TRBJ1-4,CASSHNPGGNEKLFF,TGTGCCAGCAGCCATAATCCGGGGGGGAATGAAAAACTGTTTTTT
.,TRBV2,.,TRBJ1-2,CASSLLGYTF,TGTGCCAGCAGTCTCTTAGGCTACACCTTC
.,TRBV25-1,.,TRBJ1-2,CASRPTEPYGYTF,TGTGCCAGCAGACCGACAGAGCCCTATGGCTACACCTTC
.,TRBV27,.,TRBJ2-7,CASSPGVTYEQYF,TGTGCCAGCAGCCCGGGAGTTACCTACGAGCAGTACTTC
.,TRBV3-1/TRBV3-2,.,TRBJ1-3,CASSTQRNTIYF,TGTGCCAGCAGCACACAGAGAAACACCATATATTTT
once,TRBV5-4,TRBD2,TRBJ2-7,CASRSSGSSYEQYF,TGTGCCAGCAGATCTAGCGGGAGTTCCTACGAGCAGTACTTC
.,TRBV5-1,TRBD2,TRBJ2-5,CASRNLGLADQETQYF,TGCGCCAGCAGGAATTTAGGACTAGCGGACCAAGAGACCCAGTACTTC
.,TRBV20-1,.,TRBJ1-6,CSASYSGQSGSPLHF,TGCAGTGCTAGTTACTCAGGACAGTCGGGTTCACCCCTCCACTTT
.,TRBV27,TRBD2,TRBJ2-3,CASSPSLIVAGNTQYF,TGTGCCAGCAGTCCCTCCCTCATAGTAGCGGGAAATACGCAGTATTTT
.,TRBV27,.,TRBJ2-1,CASRSSYNEQFF,TGTGCCAGCAGGTCTAGCTACAATGAGCAGTTCTTC
.,TRBV28,.,TRBJ1-2,CASSFEVAYGYTF,TGTGCCAGCAGTTTCGAGGTTGCCTATGGCTACACCTTC
.,TRBV9,.,TRBJ1-2,CASSGRTDSNYGYTF,TGTGCCAGCAGCGGACGGACAGATTCTAACTATGGCTACACCTTC
.,TRBV25-1,TRBD2,TRBJ2-7,CASSDLAGYEQYF,TGTGCCAGCAGTGACCTAGCGGGGTACGAGCAGTACTTC
.,TRBV28,.,TRBJ1-2,CASRRTRPTYGYTF,TGTGCCAGCAGGAGGACAAGACCGACCTATGGCTACACCTTC
.,TRBV28,TRBD1,TRBJ1-5,CASGGQGRWQPQHF,TGTGCCAGCGGAGGACAGGGGCGATGGCAGCCCCAGCATTTT
.,TRBV7-9,TRBD1,TRBJ2-1,CASSSSDRGPYNEQFF,TGTGCCAGCAGCTCCTCGGACAGGGGACCCTACAATGAGCAGTTCTTC